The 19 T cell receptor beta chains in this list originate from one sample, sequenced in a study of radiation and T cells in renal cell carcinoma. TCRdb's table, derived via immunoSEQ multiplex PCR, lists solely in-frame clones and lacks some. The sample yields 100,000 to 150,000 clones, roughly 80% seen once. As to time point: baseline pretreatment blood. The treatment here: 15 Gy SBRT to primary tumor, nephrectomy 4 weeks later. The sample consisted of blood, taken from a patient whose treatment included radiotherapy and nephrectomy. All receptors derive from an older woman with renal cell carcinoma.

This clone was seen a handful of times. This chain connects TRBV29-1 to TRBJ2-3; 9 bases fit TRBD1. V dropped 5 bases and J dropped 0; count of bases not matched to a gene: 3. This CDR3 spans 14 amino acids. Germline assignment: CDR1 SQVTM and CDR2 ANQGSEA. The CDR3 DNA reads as TGCAGCGTTCAGACAGGGGGTAGCACAGATACGCAGTATTTT. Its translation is CSVQTGGSTDTQYF.

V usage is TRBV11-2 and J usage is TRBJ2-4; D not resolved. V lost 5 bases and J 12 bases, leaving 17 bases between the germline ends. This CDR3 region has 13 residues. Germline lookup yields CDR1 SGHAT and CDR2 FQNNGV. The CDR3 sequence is CASSPNSINPQYF. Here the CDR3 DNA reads TGTGCCAGCAGCCCAAACTCTATAAACCCTCAGTACTTC. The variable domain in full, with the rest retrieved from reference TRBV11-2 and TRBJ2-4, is EAGVAQSPRYKIIEKRQSVAFWCNPISGHATLYWYQQILGQGPKLLIQFQNNGVVDDSQLPKDRFSAERLKGVDSTLKIQPAKLEDSAVYLCASSPNSINPQYFGAGTRLSVL.

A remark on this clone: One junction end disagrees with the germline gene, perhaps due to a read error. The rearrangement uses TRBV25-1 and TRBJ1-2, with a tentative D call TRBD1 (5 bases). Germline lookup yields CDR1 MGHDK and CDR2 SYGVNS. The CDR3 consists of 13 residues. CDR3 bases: TGTGCCAGCAGCCATTCCGGGGACTTGGCGGGAAACTTC. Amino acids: CASSHSGDLAGNF.

CDR3 protein: CASSEGRQLVETQYF. CDR3 nucleotides: TGTGCCAGCAGTGAAGGTCGGCAGCTTGTGGAGACCCAGTACTTC. J is TRBJ2-5 and V is TRBV6-1, with no clear D. This CDR3 region has 15 residues. CDR1 and CDR2 (germline): MNHNS, SASEGT. Trimming removed 1 base from V and 5 bases from J, with 14 bases in between.

CDR3 loop: CAISPEGIGEAFF. Here the CDR3 DNA reads TGTGCCATAAGCCCTGAGGGAATCGGTGAAGCTTTCTTT. The chain is built from TRBV6-1 and TRBJ1-1; D not resolved. This CDR3 contains 13 residues. Per germline, CDR1 MNHNS and CDR2 SASEGT. Trimming cost V 10 bases and J 7 bases, with 19 bases left between them.

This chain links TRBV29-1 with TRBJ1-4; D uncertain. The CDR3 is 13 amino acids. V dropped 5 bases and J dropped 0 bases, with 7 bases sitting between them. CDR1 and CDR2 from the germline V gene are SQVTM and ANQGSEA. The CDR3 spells CSVFTTTNEKLFF. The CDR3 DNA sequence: TGCAGCGTTTTCACCACAACTAATGAAAAACTGTTTTTT. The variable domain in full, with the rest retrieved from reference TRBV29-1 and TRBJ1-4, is SAVISQKPSRDICQRGTSLTIQCQVDSQVTMMFWYRQQPGQSLTLIATANQGSEATYESGFVIDKFPISRPNLTFSTLTVSNMSPEDSSIYLCSVFTTTNEKLFFGSGTQLSVL.

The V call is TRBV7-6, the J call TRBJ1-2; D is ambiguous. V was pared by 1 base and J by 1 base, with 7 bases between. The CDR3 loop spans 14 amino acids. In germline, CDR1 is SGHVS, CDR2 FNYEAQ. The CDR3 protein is CASSLGVDNYGYTF. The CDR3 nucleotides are TGTGCCAGCAGCTTAGGGGTCGATAACTATGGCTACACCTTC.

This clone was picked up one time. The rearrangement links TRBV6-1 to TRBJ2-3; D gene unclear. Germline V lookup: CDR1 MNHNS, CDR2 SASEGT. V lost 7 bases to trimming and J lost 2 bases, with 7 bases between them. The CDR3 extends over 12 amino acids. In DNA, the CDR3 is TGTGCCAGCACGGCAGTCACAGATACGCAGTATTTT. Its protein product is CASTAVTDTQYF.

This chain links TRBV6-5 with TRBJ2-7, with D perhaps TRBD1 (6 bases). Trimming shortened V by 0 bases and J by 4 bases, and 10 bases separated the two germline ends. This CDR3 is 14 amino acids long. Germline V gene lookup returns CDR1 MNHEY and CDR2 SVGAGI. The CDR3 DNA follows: TGTGCCAGCAGTTACTCGGATCAGGGGTACGAGCAGTACTTC. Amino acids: CASSYSDQGYEQYF.

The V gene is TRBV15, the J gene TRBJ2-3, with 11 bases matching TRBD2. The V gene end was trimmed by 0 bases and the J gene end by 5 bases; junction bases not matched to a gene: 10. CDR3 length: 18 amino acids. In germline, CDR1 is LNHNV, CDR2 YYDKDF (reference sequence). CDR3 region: CATSRDGALAGEGDTQYF. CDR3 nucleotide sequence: TGTGCCACCAGCAGAGATGGGGCACTAGCGGGAGAGGGAGATACGCAGTATTTT.

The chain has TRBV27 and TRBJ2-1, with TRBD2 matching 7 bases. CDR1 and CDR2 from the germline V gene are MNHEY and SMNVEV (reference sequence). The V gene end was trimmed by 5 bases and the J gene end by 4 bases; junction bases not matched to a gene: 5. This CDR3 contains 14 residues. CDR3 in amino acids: CASSPSGAYNEQFF. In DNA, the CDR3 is TGTGCCAGCAGTCCTAGCGGAGCGTACAATGAGCAGTTCTTC.

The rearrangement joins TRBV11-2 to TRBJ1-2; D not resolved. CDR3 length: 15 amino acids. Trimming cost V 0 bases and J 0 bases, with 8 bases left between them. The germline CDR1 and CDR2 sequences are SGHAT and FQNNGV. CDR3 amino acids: CASSLEAATNYGYTF. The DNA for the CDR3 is TGTGCCAGCAGCTTAGAGGCTGCCACTAACTATGGCTACACCTTC.

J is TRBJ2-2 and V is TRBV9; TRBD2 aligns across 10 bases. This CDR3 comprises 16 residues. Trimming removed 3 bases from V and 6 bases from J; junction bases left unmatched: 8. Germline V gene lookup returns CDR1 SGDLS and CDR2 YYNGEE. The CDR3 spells CASSGSSGSRAGELFF. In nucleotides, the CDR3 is TGTGCCAGCAGCGGGTCTAGCGGGAGTCGTGCCGGGGAGCTGTTTTTT.

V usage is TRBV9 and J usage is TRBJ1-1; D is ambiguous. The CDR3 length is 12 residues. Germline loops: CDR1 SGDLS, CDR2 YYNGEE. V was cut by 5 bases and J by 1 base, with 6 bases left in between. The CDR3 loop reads CASRPQNTEAFF. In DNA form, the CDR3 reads TGTGCCAGCAGACCTCAGAACACTGAAGCTTTCTTT.

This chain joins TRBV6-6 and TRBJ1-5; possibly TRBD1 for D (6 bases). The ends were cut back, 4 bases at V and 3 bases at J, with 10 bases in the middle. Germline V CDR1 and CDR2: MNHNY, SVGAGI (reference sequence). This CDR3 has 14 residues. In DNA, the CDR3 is TGTGCCAGCAGTTGGACAGCTTACAATCAGCCCCAGCATTTT. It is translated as CASSWTAYNQPQHF.

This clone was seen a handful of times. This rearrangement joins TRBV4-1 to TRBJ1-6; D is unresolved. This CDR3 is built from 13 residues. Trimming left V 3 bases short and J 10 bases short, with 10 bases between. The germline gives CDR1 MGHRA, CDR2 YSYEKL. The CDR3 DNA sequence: TGCGCCAGCAGCCAGGATTTGAGGTCACCCCTCCACTTT. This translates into CASSQDLRSPLHF.

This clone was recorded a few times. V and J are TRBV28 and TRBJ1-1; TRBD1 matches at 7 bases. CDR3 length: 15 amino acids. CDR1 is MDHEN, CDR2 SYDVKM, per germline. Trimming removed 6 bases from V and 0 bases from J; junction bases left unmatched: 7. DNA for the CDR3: TGTGCCAGCAGAATATCGGACAGGATGAACACTGAAGCTTTCTTT. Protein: CASRISDRMNTEAFF. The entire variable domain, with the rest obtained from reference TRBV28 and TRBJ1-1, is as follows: DVKVTQSSRYLVKRTGEKVFLECVQDMDHENMFWYRQDPGLGLRLIYFSYDVKMKEKGDIPEGYSVSREKKERFSLILESASTNQTSMYLCASRISDRMNTEAFFGQGTRLTVV.

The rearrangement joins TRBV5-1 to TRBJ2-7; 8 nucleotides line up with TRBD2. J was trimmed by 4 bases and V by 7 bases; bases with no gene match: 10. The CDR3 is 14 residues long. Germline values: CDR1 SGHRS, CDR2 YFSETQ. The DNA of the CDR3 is TGCGCCAGCGGCCCGGGAGGGGGGGAGTACGAGCAGTACTTC. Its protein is CASGPGGGEYEQYF.

CDR3 protein: CASSSASGGSTGELFF. The CDR3 bases are TGTGCCAGCAGTTCCGCTAGCGGGGGGTCCACCGGGGAGCTGTTTTTT. This chain joins TRBV11-2 and TRBJ2-2; 11 bases map to TRBD2. V gave up 6 bases and J gave up 4 bases; unmatched junction bases: 7. The CDR3 sequence is 16 residues long. The V gene's germline CDR1 is SGHAT and CDR2 FQNNGV.